These 12 T cell receptor beta chains came from one sample sequenced in a study of blood T cell repertoires in COVID-19. Clones were read by immunoSEQ multiplex PCR, and TCRdb kept only the in-frame ones, dropping some. The sample consists of 55,000 to 65,000 clones, 75% to 95% of them appearing once. Sequencing used peripheral blood. The receptors were gathered from a human donor in a cohort sampled during active COVID-19.

The chain has TRBV6-1 and TRBJ2-6; D remains ambiguous. The CDR3 length is 15 residues. V was clipped by 0 bases and J by 0 bases, with 3 bases between them. Germline V CDR1 and CDR2: MNHNS, SASEGT. The CDR3 is CASSEANSGANVLTF. The DNA for the CDR3 is TGTGCCAGCAGTGAAGCCAACTCTGGGGCCAACGTCCTGACTTTC.

CDR3 DNA: TGTGCCAGCAGCTTAGCTTCGAGCGCGGGGGGGCACAATGAGCAGTTCTTC. As protein: CASSLASSAGGHNEQFF. The chain is built from TRBV7-2 and TRBJ2-1; 9 bases fit TRBD2. V dropped 0 bases and J dropped 5; count of bases not matched to a gene: 8. Germline V gene sequence: CDR1 SGHTA, CDR2 FQGNSA. CDR3 length: 17 residues. The complete variable domain, with remaining parts taken from reference TRBV7-2 and TRBJ2-1, reads GAGVSQSPSNKVTEKGKDVELRCDPISGHTALYWYRQSLGQGLEFLIYFQGNSAPDKSGLPSDRFSAERTGGSVSTLTIQRTQQEDSAVYLCASSLASSAGGHNEQFFGPGTRLTVL.

The CDR3 nucleotides are TGCGCCAGCAGCTTTAGCGGGAGGAGCTCCTACAATGAGCAGTTCTTC. Translated: CASSFSGRSSYNEQFF. The gene calls are TRBV5-1 and TRBJ2-1; TRBD2 aligns across 10 bases. The V gene end was trimmed by 2 bases and the J gene end by 0 bases; junction bases not matched to a gene: 2. The CDR3 consists of 16 residues. The germline V gene has CDR1 SGHRS and CDR2 YFSETQ.

This clone was detected once. The chain couples TRBV20-1 to TRBJ2-7, with 8 bases matching TRBD2. CDR1 is DFQATT and CDR2 is SNEGSKA in the germline V gene (reference sequence). The CDR3 is 13 residues long. Trimming removed 3 bases from V and 4 bases from J; junction bases left unmatched: 5. CDR3 amino acids: CSASRTSSYEQYF. Here the CDR3 DNA reads TGCAGTGCTAGTCGGACTAGCTCGTACGAGCAGTACTTC.

This rearrangement joins TRBV5-1 to TRBJ1-2, with D hard to call. This CDR3 is built from 14 residues. V was cut by 2 bases and J by 1 base, with 9 bases left in between. The germline V gene has CDR1 SGHRS and CDR2 YFSETQ. In DNA form, the CDR3 reads TGCGCCAGCAGCTTCAGGTTTTTTAACTATGGCTACACCTTC. As protein: CASSFRFFNYGYTF.

The chain is built from TRBV5-1 and TRBJ2-1, with D possibly being TRBD2 (5 bases). Per germline, CDR1 SGHRS and CDR2 YFSETQ. The CDR3 is 14 residues long. V gave up 2 bases and J gave up 4 bases, with 10 bases separating them. CDR3 sequence: CASSLTGSYNEQFF. The DNA of the CDR3 is TGCGCCAGCAGCTTAACGGGGAGTTACAATGAGCAGTTCTTC.

The V call is TRBV6-5, the J call TRBJ1-2; tentative D call: TRBD1 (5 bases). The CDR3 contains 13 residues. Trimming stripped 2 bases from V and 8 bases from J, with 12 bases between. Germline-derived CDR1 and CDR2 are MNHEY and SVGAGI. This CDR3 reads CASSYRGVGGYTF. CDR3 bases: TGTGCCAGCAGTTACAGGGGCGTGGGCGGCTACACCTTC.

The chain combines TRBV2 with TRBJ1-4; tentatively, D is TRBD1 (5 bases). V lost 6 bases and J lost 6, with 17 bases in between. The CDR3 covers 15 residues. Germline V gives CDR1 SNHLY, CDR2 FYNNEI. Here the CDR3 reads CASRAPRGVDEKLFF. In DNA, the CDR3 is TGTGCCAGCAGGGCCCCCCGGGGGGTGGATGAAAAACTGTTTTTT.

Only a few counts were recorded for this clone. The chain links TRBV2 to TRBJ2-1, with TRBD2 matching over 9 bases. The J segment lost 8 bases and the V segment lost 9 bases, leaving 5 bases of the junction unmatched. This CDR3 region has 12 residues. Germline CDR1 SNHLY, CDR2 FYNNEI. In DNA, the CDR3 is TGTGCCAGGGCCTTAGCGGGAGATGAGCAGTTCTTC. As protein: CARALAGDEQFF. The whole variable domain, remainder taken from reference TRBV2 and TRBJ2-1, is EPEVTQTPSHQVTQMGQEVILRCVPISNHLYFYWYRQILGQKVEFLVSFYNNEISEKSEIFDDQFSVERPDGSNFTLKIRSTKLEDSAMYFCARALAGDEQFFGPGTRLTVL.

The chain joins TRBV3-1 (or the pseudogene TRBV3-2) to TRBJ2-7, with D possibly being TRBD1 (6 bases). This CDR3 comprises 14 residues. The germline V gene has CDR1 LGHDT and CDR2 YNNKEL (reference sequence). V shed 2 bases and J shed 7 bases, with 15 bases lying between them. CDR3 region: CASSQTPAGTEQYF. In DNA, the CDR3 is TGTGCCAGCAGCCAAACCCCCGCAGGGACAGAGCAGTACTTC.

The chain carries TRBV10-1 and TRBJ2-5; D remains unclear. CDR1 is WNHNN, CDR2 SYGVQD, per germline (reference sequence). V dropped 0 bases and J dropped 7 bases, with 9 bases sitting between them. CDR3 length: 13 amino acids. The CDR3 coding sequence is TGCGCCAGCAGTGAGTCCGTCGGTGGGACCCAGTACTTC. Amino acid sequence: CASSESVGGTQYF.

This chain joins TRBV20-1 and TRBJ1-1, with D uncertain. Germline assignment: CDR1 DFQATT and CDR2 SNEGSKA (reference sequence). The CDR3 extends over 10 amino acids. Trimming took 5 bases from V and 4 from J, leaving 5 bases between them. The CDR3 sequence is CSARFTEAFF. CDR3 sequence (DNA): TGCAGTGCTCGGTTCACTGAAGCTTTCTTT.